A selection of T cell receptor beta chains follows, all from one sample in a study of blood T cell repertoires in COVID-19. The protocol was immunoSEQ multiplex PCR, while the TCRdb copy is restricted to in-frame clones and leaves out a portion. The data hold 120,000 to 150,000 clones, with 80% to 90% observed a single time. The specimen sequenced was peripheral blood. The origin of the receptors is a woman in her 50s with acute or convalescent COVID-19. Both conserved end residues are part of each CDR3. The D gene is left open where the match is weak. Size values are once, few and many counts, or a class for expanded clones, and some rows have none.

D gene	J gene	V gene	clone size	CDR3 DNA	CDR3 protein
TRBD1	TRBJ1-2	TRBV7-6	NA	TGTGCCAGCAGCTTAGCCCTACAGGGGGCGTACGATGGCTACACCTTC	CASSLALQGAYDGYTF
NA	TRBJ1-2	TRBV25-1	NA	TGTGCCAGCAGTGTAGGGGGATATGGCTACACCTTC	CASSVGGYGYTF
NA	TRBJ1-6	TRBV19	NA	TGTGCCAGTATCCCTCCTGACACGCCGAATTCACCCCTCCACTTT	CASIPPDTPNSPLHF
TRBD1	TRBJ1-2	TRBV30	NA	TGTGCCTGGAGTAACCCGGGACAGCAAAACTATGGCTACACCTTC	CAWSNPGQQNYGYTF
NA	TRBJ1-1	TRBV7-3	NA	TGTGCCAGCAACCTTGGGCCAGGGGCCATGAACACTGAAGCTTTCTTT	CASNLGPGAMNTEAFF
NA	TRBJ2-7	TRBV6-5	NA	TGTGCCAGCAGTTACTCGTCGGGACAAGACTACGAGCAGTACTTC	CASSYSSGQDYEQYF
TRBD1	TRBJ1-4	TRBV25-1	NA	TGTGCCAGCAGTACCTCAGGGGGTTTTAATGAAAAACTGTTTTTT	CASSTSGGFNEKLFF
TRBD1	TRBJ1-1	TRBV29-1	NA	TGCAGCGTTGGGGACAGGGGGCTCTCTGAAGCTTTCTTT	CSVGDRGLSEAFF
TRBD2	TRBJ2-1	TRBV3-1/TRBV3-2	NA	TGTGCCAGCAGCCAAGAAGGGACTAGCGGAAATGAGCAGTTCTTC	CASSQEGTSGNEQFF
NA	TRBJ1-5	TRBV5-1	NA	TGCGCCAGCAGCTTGGCCGGGGATGCTCAGCCCCAGCATTTT	CASSLAGDAQPQHF
NA	TRBJ2-7	TRBV27	NA	TGTGCCAGCAGTTTAACTCAGGGTTCCGCGCAGTACTTC	CASSLTQGSAQYF
TRBD1	TRBJ1-5	TRBV15	NA	TGTGCCACCAGCAGCTTGGGACAGGGTCAGCCCCAGCATTTT	CATSSLGQGQPQHF
TRBD1	TRBJ1-2	TRBV6-5	NA	TGTGCCAGCAGGACAGGGGTCAACTATGGCTACACCTTC	CASRTGVNYGYTF
TRBD1	TRBJ2-5	TRBV11-3	NA	TGTGCCAGCAGCTTAGTGACAGGGGGCGAAGAGACCCAGTACTTC	CASSLVTGGEETQYF
NA	TRBJ1-2	TRBV10-3	NA	TGTGCCATCAGTGAGCCCATGCTTAGAGGCTACACCTTC	CAISEPMLRGYTF
NA	TRBJ1-1	TRBV28	NA	TGTGCCAGCAGTTCCCCTGGACAGTTGAACACTGAAGCTTTCTTT	CASSSPGQLNTEAFF
TRBD2	TRBJ2-1	TRBV9	NA	TGTGCCAGCAGCGTAGTTGGAGCGGGAGGGCCTAATGAGCAGTTCTTC	CASSVVGAGGPNEQFF
TRBD1	TRBJ2-1	TRBV12-5	once	TGTGCTAGTACACCAGGGGGCACCTACAATGAGCAGTTCTTC	CASTPGGTYNEQFF
NA	TRBJ2-5	TRBV5-4	NA	TGTGCCAGCAGCTCCACGGGGCGGGGGCCCCAAGAGACCCAGTACTTC	CASSSTGRGPQETQYF
NA	TRBJ2-1	TRBV14	NA	TGTGCCAGCAGCCATGGCAGGGGCTCCTACAATGAGCAGTTCTTC	CASSHGRGSYNEQFF
NA	TRBJ2-6	TRBV24-1	once	TGTGCCACCAGTGAGGAACAGGGTGGGTTCTCTGGGGCCAACGTCCTGACTTTC	CATSEEQGGFSGANVLTF
NA	TRBJ2-2	TRBV3-1/TRBV3-2	NA	TGTGCCAGCAGCACAGTACTGGACACCGGGGAGCTGTTTTTT	CASSTVLDTGELFF
TRBD1	TRBJ2-7	TRBV24-1	NA	TGTGCCACCAGTGATGGCTGGGACAGCTCCTACGAGCAGTACTTC	CATSDGWDSSYEQYF
TRBD1	TRBJ1-2	TRBV2	NA	TGTGCCAGCAGTGAAGCAAGGCAGGGGGCGGATGGCTACACCTTC	CASSEARQGADGYTF
TRBD1	TRBJ1-5	TRBV24-1	NA	TGTGCCACCAGTGACCCGCGGACAGGGGGCTTGTCTGCCCAGCATTTT	CATSDPRTGGLSAQHF
NA	TRBJ2-7	TRBV20-1	NA	TGCAGTGGGCAGGGGACGGTCGAGCAGTACTTC	CSGQGTVEQYF
NA	TRBJ1-1	TRBV19	once	TGTGCCAGTAGTTTCCGGACTGTGAACACTGAAGCTTTCTTT	CASSFRTVNTEAFF
TRBD2	TRBJ2-7	TRBV20-1	NA	TGCAGTGCTAGTAGCGGGGGACTTCCCTACGAGCAGTACTTC	CSASSGGLPYEQYF
NA	TRBJ1-6	TRBV5-4	NA	TGTGCCAGCAGCCCCGCAGGGGAGTTGCGGAATAATTCACCCCTCCACTTT	CASSPAGELRNNSPLHF
NA	TRBJ2-5	TRBV4-2	NA	TGTGCCAGCAGCCAAGAGAGGGTACCGGAGACCCAGTACTTC	CASSQERVPETQYF
TRBD1	TRBJ1-2	TRBV6-5	NA	TGTGCCAGCAGGAGACAGGGGGACGACTATGGCTACACCTTC	CASRRQGDDYGYTF
TRBD2	TRBJ2-3	TRBV18	NA	TGTGCCAGCTCACCAACTAGCGGGGCTTATAGCACAGATACGCAGTATTTT	CASSPTSGAYSTDTQYF
TRBD2	TRBJ2-1	TRBV24-1	NA	TGTGCCACCAGTAAGCGGGGGGGGTACAATGAGCAGTTCTTC	CATSKRGGYNEQFF